This T cell receptor beta chain comes out of a study of beta chain features in type 1 diabetes. Of note for this clone: What it binds is unknown.

CDR3 length equals 13 residues. Trimming at V came to 3 bases and at J to 4 bases, leaving 0 bases not matched to a gene. Germline lookup yields CDR1 KGHSH and CDR2 LQKENI. General observations from the study: Across all four CD4+ subsets, people with type 1 diabetes showed modestly shorter TCRB CDR3s.

The authors reverse transcribed all of the isolated RNA, so sequencing captured expressed TCRB transcripts. The assay was immunoSEQ multiplex PCR, and TCRdb's table has in-frame clones only and misses some. Of about 340,000 clones listed, less than 15% are singletons. Post-sort purity exceeded 98% for all sorted populations. The sample taken for sequencing was naive CD4+ T cells from blood. The sequence derives from a woman under 30 with type 1 diabetes. The gene calls are TRBV18 and TRBJ2-1, with 7 bases identical to TRBD1. In nucleotides, the CDR3 is TGTGCCAGCTCACCGACAGGGTACAATGAGCAGTTCTTC. It is translated as CASSPTGYNEQFF.